The rows below give T cell receptor beta chains drawn from one sample of a study of brain T cells in children with intractable seizures. TCRdb's copy holds only in-frame clones and misses some; the assay was immunoSEQ multiplex PCR. The sample yields around 41,000 clones, 90% seen once. This material consisted of peripheral blood, taken at surgery. The receptor set was obtained from a girl aged 2 to 9 with tuberous sclerosis and intractable seizures. Each CDR3 is given with its conserved first and last residue. Fields, in order: V gene, J gene, D gene, clone size, CDR3 protein, CDR3 DNA. D genes are given only for firm matches. Clone size is given for some rows only: seen once, a few or many times, or a class if the clone is expanded.

v_call: TRBV6-5; j_call: TRBJ1-5; d_call: -; clone_size: once; cdr3_aa: CASSLWTVNQPQHF; cdr3_nt: TGTGCCAGCAGTCTATGGACAGTCAATCAACCCCAGCATTTT
v_call: TRBV10-2; j_call: TRBJ2-7; d_call: TRBD2; clone_size: -; cdr3_aa: CASSRSGGEKYEQYF; cdr3_nt: TGCGCCAGCAGCCGAAGCGGGGGTGAAAAATACGAGCAGTACTTC
v_call: TRBV9; j_call: TRBJ2-5; d_call: -; clone_size: -; cdr3_aa: CASSVEAPQARETQYF; cdr3_nt: TGTGCCAGCAGCGTAGAGGCCCCTCAGGCCAGGGAGACCCAGTACTTC
v_call: TRBV27; j_call: TRBJ2-3; d_call: -; clone_size: -; cdr3_aa: CASGLALDTQYF; cdr3_nt: TGTGCCAGCGGATTGGCCCTGGATACGCAGTATTTT
v_call: TRBV7-9; j_call: TRBJ2-3; d_call: -; clone_size: -; cdr3_aa: CASCLPVGTQYF; cdr3_nt: TGTGCCAGTTGTCTCCCAGTTGGGACGCAGTATTTT
v_call: TRBV4-2; j_call: TRBJ1-6; d_call: TRBD1; clone_size: -; cdr3_aa: CASSQVTGGSYNSPLHF; cdr3_nt: TGTGCCAGCAGCCAAGTGACAGGGGGGTCCTATAATTCACCCCTCCACTTT
v_call: TRBV20-1; j_call: TRBJ2-7; d_call: -; clone_size: -; cdr3_aa: CSASRGSEQYF; cdr3_nt: TGCAGTGCTAGTAGAGGGTCCGAGCAGTACTTC
v_call: TRBV19; j_call: TRBJ1-1; d_call: -; clone_size: -; cdr3_aa: CASSIYGGSLEAFF; cdr3_nt: TGTGCCAGTAGTATTTATGGAGGCTCCCTTGAAGCTTTCTTT
v_call: TRBV19; j_call: TRBJ2-3; d_call: -; clone_size: once; cdr3_aa: CASSIVWGGLTDTQYF; cdr3_nt: TGTGCCAGTAGTATAGTATGGGGGGGCCTGACAGATACGCAGTATTTT
v_call: TRBV7-2; j_call: TRBJ2-5; d_call: TRBD2; clone_size: -; cdr3_aa: CASRTGTSGGVGETQYF; cdr3_nt: TGTGCCAGCAGGACCGGGACTAGCGGGGGGGTTGGAGAGACCCAGTACTTC
v_call: TRBV5-4; j_call: TRBJ2-4; d_call: -; clone_size: -; cdr3_aa: CASSPQPRGVAKNIQYF; cdr3_nt: TGTGCCAGCAGTCCCCAACCACGAGGGGTAGCCAAAAACATTCAGTACTTC
v_call: TRBV10-3; j_call: TRBJ2-7; d_call: TRBD1; clone_size: -; cdr3_aa: CAISEGTGGLEQYF; cdr3_nt: TGTGCCATCAGTGAGGGGACAGGGGGTCTCGAGCAGTACTTC
v_call: TRBV3-1/TRBV3-2; j_call: TRBJ1-4; d_call: -; clone_size: -; cdr3_aa: CASSQDLGF; cdr3_nt: TGTGCCAGCAGCCAAGATCTAGGTTTT
v_call: TRBV19; j_call: TRBJ2-6; d_call: -; clone_size: -; cdr3_aa: CASTQAVVGSGANVLTF; cdr3_nt: TGTGCCAGTACCCAGGCAGTCGTCGGCTCTGGGGCCAACGTCCTGACTTTC
v_call: TRBV5-1; j_call: TRBJ2-3; d_call: -; clone_size: -; cdr3_aa: CASSSLTDTQYF; cdr3_nt: TGCGCCAGCAGCTCCCTCACAGATACGCAGTATTTT
v_call: TRBV5-1; j_call: TRBJ2-7; d_call: -; clone_size: -; cdr3_aa: CASSLDRYEQYF; cdr3_nt: TGCGCCAGCAGCTTGGACAGATACGAGCAGTACTTC
v_call: TRBV5-6; j_call: TRBJ2-2; d_call: TRBD1; clone_size: few; cdr3_aa: CASSPGTGLNTGELFF; cdr3_nt: TGTGCCAGCAGCCCCGGGACAGGCCTTAACACCGGGGAGCTGTTTTTT
v_call: TRBV6-4; j_call: TRBJ1-1; d_call: TRBD1; clone_size: -; cdr3_aa: CASRGTGGGEAFF; cdr3_nt: TGTGCCAGCAGGGGAACAGGGGGCGGTGAAGCTTTCTTT
v_call: TRBV2; j_call: TRBJ2-1; d_call: -; clone_size: -; cdr3_aa: CASTTENNEQFF; cdr3_nt: TGTGCCAGCACCACGGAAAACAATGAGCAGTTCTTC
v_call: TRBV27; j_call: TRBJ2-1; d_call: TRBD1; clone_size: -; cdr3_aa: CASSSRGQVEFF; cdr3_nt: TGTGCCAGCAGTTCGCGAGGACAGGTTGAGTTCTTC
v_call: TRBV29-1; j_call: TRBJ2-3; d_call: -; clone_size: -; cdr3_aa: CSLQNRDPVGDTQYF; cdr3_nt: TGCAGCTTACAAAACCGGGACCCGGTGGGTGATACGCAGTATTTT
v_call: TRBV2; j_call: TRBJ2-5; d_call: -; clone_size: -; cdr3_aa: CASSPRLGKETQYF; cdr3_nt: TGTGCCAGCAGTCCCCGGCTAGGGAAAGAGACCCAGTACTTC
v_call: TRBV11-2; j_call: TRBJ2-5; d_call: -; clone_size: -; cdr3_aa: CASSLEGRAWETQYF; cdr3_nt: TGTGCCAGCAGCTTAGAGGGCAGGGCGTGGGAGACCCAGTACTTC
v_call: TRBV4-2; j_call: TRBJ2-3; d_call: TRBD2; clone_size: -; cdr3_aa: CASSQGGGSTDTQYF; cdr3_nt: TGTGCCAGCAGCCAAGGGGGGGGAAGCACAGATACGCAGTATTTT
v_call: TRBV29-1; j_call: TRBJ2-2; d_call: -; clone_size: -; cdr3_aa: CSVGGDTGELFF; cdr3_nt: TGCAGCGTTGGCGGAGACACCGGGGAGCTGTTTTTT
v_call: TRBV6-1; j_call: TRBJ1-3; d_call: -; clone_size: once; cdr3_aa: CASSVTRSTRGNTIYF; cdr3_nt: TGTGCCAGCAGTGTGACAAGATCGACACGAGGAAACACCATATATTTT
v_call: TRBV12-5; j_call: TRBJ1-2; d_call: -; clone_size: once; cdr3_aa: CASGRRDYSLSNSPPRPNGYTF; cdr3_nt: TGTGCTAGTGGTCGACGGGATTACTCTCTTTCTAACTCCCCCCCACGCCCGAATGGCTACACCTTC
v_call: TRBV24-1; j_call: TRBJ2-3; d_call: TRBD1; clone_size: -; cdr3_aa: CATSDLGTGGTDTQYF; cdr3_nt: TGTGCCACCAGTGATTTGGGGACAGGGGGCACAGATACGCAGTATTTT
v_call: TRBV4-1; j_call: TRBJ2-3; d_call: TRBD2; clone_size: -; cdr3_aa: CASSQVLAGGQVGTDTQYF; cdr3_nt: TGCGCCAGCAGCCAAGTGCTAGCGGGGGGGCAAGTTGGCACAGATACGCAGTATTTT
v_call: TRBV9; j_call: TRBJ1-3; d_call: -; clone_size: -; cdr3_aa: CASSPRRDASGNTIYF; cdr3_nt: TGTGCCAGCAGCCCTCGCAGGGATGCCTCTGGAAACACCATATATTTT
v_call: TRBV12-3/TRBV12-4; j_call: TRBJ2-3; d_call: TRBD1; clone_size: -; cdr3_aa: CASSTGGKDTQYF; cdr3_nt: TGTGCCAGCAGTACAGGGGGCAAAGATACGCAGTATTTT
v_call: TRBV19; j_call: TRBJ2-1; d_call: TRBD1; clone_size: -; cdr3_aa: CASSRLTGGSEQFF; cdr3_nt: TGTGCCAGTAGTCGATTGACAGGGGGAAGTGAGCAGTTCTTC
v_call: TRBV19; j_call: TRBJ1-5; d_call: -; clone_size: -; cdr3_aa: CASSTPRTENQPQHF; cdr3_nt: TGTGCCAGTAGTACTCCCCGGACAGAAAATCAGCCCCAGCATTTT
v_call: TRBV4-1; j_call: TRBJ1-6; d_call: -; clone_size: once; cdr3_aa: CASSQTPSYNSPLHF; cdr3_nt: TGCGCCAGCAGCCAGACACCCTCCTATAATTCACCCCTCCACTTT
v_call: TRBV5-6; j_call: TRBJ1-2; d_call: TRBD1; clone_size: -; cdr3_aa: CASSPLTGRHGYTF; cdr3_nt: TGTGCCAGCAGCCCTCTGACAGGGAGGCATGGCTACACCTTC
v_call: TRBV6-1; j_call: TRBJ1-2; d_call: -; clone_size: once; cdr3_aa: CASSEERGVVGNYGYTF; cdr3_nt: TGTGCCAGCAGTGAAGAGAGGGGAGTAGTCGGTAACTATGGCTACACCTTC
v_call: TRBV25-1; j_call: TRBJ1-4; d_call: -; clone_size: -; cdr3_aa: CASSEKREKLFF; cdr3_nt: TGTGCCAGCAGTGAAAAGCGAGAAAAACTGTTTTTT
v_call: TRBV11-3; j_call: TRBJ2-3; d_call: -; clone_size: -; cdr3_aa: CASSHSPADTQYF; cdr3_nt: TGTGCCAGCAGCCATAGTCCAGCAGATACGCAGTATTTT
v_call: TRBV24-1; j_call: TRBJ2-1; d_call: -; clone_size: -; cdr3_aa: CATSDSGRTFYNEQFF; cdr3_nt: TGTGCCACCAGTGATTCGGGACGGACCTTTTACAATGAGCAGTTCTTC
v_call: TRBV5-5; j_call: TRBJ1-2; d_call: -; clone_size: -; cdr3_aa: CASSLGVIPTHNYGYTF; cdr3_nt: TGTGCCAGCAGCTTGGGAGTGATCCCCACCCATAACTATGGCTACACCTTC
v_call: TRBV18; j_call: TRBJ2-5; d_call: TRBD1; clone_size: -; cdr3_aa: CASSPLRQGETQYF; cdr3_nt: TGTGCCAGCTCACCACTTAGACAGGGTGAGACCCAGTACTTC
v_call: TRBV7-2; j_call: TRBJ2-1; d_call: -; clone_size: -; cdr3_aa: CASSLAGNPYNEQFF; cdr3_nt: TGTGCCAGCAGCTTAGCAGGGAACCCCTACAATGAGCAGTTCTTC
v_call: TRBV5-1; j_call: TRBJ1-6; d_call: -; clone_size: -; cdr3_aa: CASSLSPADSTHNSPLHF; cdr3_nt: TGCGCCAGCAGCTTGTCTCCGGCGGACAGCACCCATAATTCACCCCTCCACTTT
v_call: TRBV19; j_call: TRBJ1-1; d_call: -; clone_size: -; cdr3_aa: CASSPPRQGSTEAFF; cdr3_nt: TGTGCCAGTAGCCCTCCCCGGCAGGGGTCCACTGAAGCTTTCTTT
v_call: TRBV30; j_call: TRBJ1-1; d_call: -; clone_size: -; cdr3_aa: CAWSVPSGLNTEAFF; cdr3_nt: TGTGCCTGGAGTGTACCCTCGGGGTTGAACACTGAAGCTTTCTTT
v_call: TRBV7-8; j_call: TRBJ2-1; d_call: TRBD2; clone_size: once; cdr3_aa: CASSRAGGPSEQFF; cdr3_nt: TGTGCCAGCAGCCGAGCGGGGGGGCCTAGTGAGCAGTTCTTC
v_call: TRBV12-2; j_call: TRBJ2-5; d_call: -; clone_size: -; cdr3_aa: CASRLSLGGRCRETQYF; cdr3_nt: TGTGCAAGTCGCTTAAGTCTAGGGGGTCGCTGTCGAGAGACCCAGTACTTC
v_call: TRBV5-1; j_call: TRBJ2-1; d_call: TRBD2; clone_size: -; cdr3_aa: CASSLLAGALDEQFF; cdr3_nt: TGCGCCAGCAGCTTACTAGCGGGGGCGTTGGATGAGCAGTTCTTC